The T cell receptor (beta chain) under discussion was sequenced for a study of cytomegalovirus exposure and HLA in healthy donors. 60 Vbeta and 13 Jbeta primers were used in PCR. Measured with immunoSEQ multiplex PCR; TCRdb has only the in-frame clones, and not every one. This table holds fewer than 250,000 clones, 81% found once. V dropped 8 bases and J dropped 5 bases, with 19 bases sitting between them. Per germline, CDR1 SNHLY and CDR2 FYNNEI. The CDR3 runs to 14 residues. In this sample, this clone turned up once. Healthy bone marrow donors made up the cohort. The source is a middle-aged man in good health and CMV-seropositive. This chain links TRBV2 with TRBJ2-7; weak D call: TRBD1 (5 bases). Material: PBMCs. CDR3 protein: CASARTNVLNEQYF. The CDR3 DNA follows: TGTGCCAGCGCAAGGACAAACGTCCTAAACGAGCAGTACTTC.